The rows below give T cell receptor beta chains drawn from one sample of a study of shared clonotypes between healthy human individuals. Profiled with immunoSEQ multiplex PCR; TCRdb holds only in-frame clones, not every one. The sample carries fewer than 600,000 clones, approximately 71% recorded once. Sequencing was performed on PBMCs. Every receptor here comes from a woman in her 40s in good health. Some clones in this sample may be carry-over from other donors' samples. Each CDR3 is given with its conserved first and last residue. D genes are given only for firm matches. Clone size is stated in some rows and not others, as once, few, many or a class when expanded.

V	D	J	size	DNA	CDR3
TRBV19	-	TRBJ1-5	-	TGTGCCAGTAGTATGGGTAGGGATCGGACCCGGGATCAGCCCCAGCATTTT	CASSMGRDRTRDQPQHF
TRBV18	TRBD1	TRBJ2-7	-	TGTGCCAGCTCACCTTACACAGGGGTAGAGCAGTACTTC	CASSPYTGVEQYF
TRBV15	TRBD1	TRBJ1-4	-	TGTGCCACCAGCAGAACAGGGGTTTATGAAAAACTGTTTTTT	CATSRTGVYEKLFF
TRBV30	TRBD1	TRBJ1-1	-	TGTGCCGGGGACAGGGTAGAGAACACTGAAGCTTTCTTT	CAGDRVENTEAFF
TRBV6-6	-	TRBJ2-7	-	TGTGCCAGCAGTTACCTCCCGGGAGTCCCCGAGCAGTACTTC	CASSYLPGVPEQYF
TRBV2	-	TRBJ1-5	-	TGTGCCAGCAGTGAGGTCACGGAAGGGCAGCCCCAGCATTTT	CASSEVTEGQPQHF
TRBV29-1	TRBD1	TRBJ2-7	-	TGCAGCGTTCCAACCGGGACAGGACCTTACGAGCAGTACTTC	CSVPTGTGPYEQYF
TRBV7-6	TRBD2	TRBJ2-7	-	TGTGCCAGCAGCTTACGCGAACTAGCGGGAGCGGGCGAGCAGTACTTC	CASSLRELAGAGEQYF
TRBV18	-	TRBJ1-1	-	TGTGCCAGCTCACCAGATCACGAAATCGCTGAAGCTTTCTTT	CASSPDHEIAEAFF
TRBV2	TRBD1	TRBJ2-7	-	TGTGCCAGCAGAGGACAGGGGGCTGTATACGAGCAGTACTTC	CASRGQGAVYEQYF
TRBV9	-	TRBJ2-5	-	TGTGCCAGCAGCGTAGGGATTTCAGAGACCCAGTACTTC	CASSVGISETQYF
TRBV9	TRBD2	TRBJ2-7	once	TGTGCCAGCAGCACGGACGGGAGGTCCTACGAGCAGTACTTC	CASSTDGRSYEQYF
TRBV11-2	-	TRBJ2-7	-	TGTGCCAGCAGCTGGAGAGTTGGGTACGAGCAGTACTTC	CASSWRVGYEQYF
TRBV6-1	-	TRBJ1-5	-	TGTGCCAGCAGTGACGCGGGCGGCTCCAATCAGCCCCAGCATTTT	CASSDAGGSNQPQHF
TRBV21-1	-	TRBJ1-5	-	TGTGCCAGCAGCAAAGGCAGGGAATATAGCAATCAGCCCCAGCATTTT	CASSKGREYSNQPQHF
TRBV18	TRBD1	TRBJ2-2	-	TGTGCCAGCTCACTAGGATGGGACAGACGCACCGGGGAGCTGTTTTTT	CASSLGWDRRTGELFF
TRBV19	TRBD1	TRBJ1-1	once	TGTGCCAGTAGTAGATCGACAGGGATGAACACTGAAGCTTTCTTT	CASSRSTGMNTEAFF
TRBV7-2	TRBD1	TRBJ1-4	-	TGTGCCAGCAGCATGCCGGGACAGTTTGAAAAACTGTTTTTT	CASSMPGQFEKLFF
TRBV5-1	TRBD1	TRBJ2-7	-	TGCGCCAGCAGCCCCGCCCCGGGACAGCAATTCTACGAGCAGTACTTC	CASSPAPGQQFYEQYF
TRBV19	-	TRBJ2-3	-	TGTGCCAGTAGTCCCGACAGGAGGGGCACAGATACGCAGTATTTT	CASSPDRRGTDTQYF
TRBV30	-	TRBJ1-1	-	TGTGCCTGGAGCCGGGGGAGGAACACTGAAGCTTTCTTT	CAWSRGRNTEAFF
TRBV30	-	TRBJ1-6	-	TGTGCCTGGAGTCGGGAGGGGACGAGCTCCTATAATTCACCCCTCCACTTT	CAWSREGTSSYNSPLHF
TRBV5-1	TRBD1	TRBJ1-2	-	TGCGCCAGCAGCTTGGGAGACAGGGGAGTTCGCTACACCTTC	CASSLGDRGVRYTF
TRBV7-9	-	TRBJ1-3	few	TGTGCCAGCAGCTCGGGGGCGGGAAACACCATATATTTT	CASSSGAGNTIYF
TRBV28	-	TRBJ1-5	-	TGTGCCAGCAGGACGACGAGGCCGGGGGGCAATCAGCCCCAGCATTTT	CASRTTRPGGNQPQHF
TRBV14	-	TRBJ1-5	many	TGTGCCAGCAGCCAGCGGCGGGGGGGGAATCAGCCCCAGCATTTT	CASSQRRGGNQPQHF
TRBV6-6	-	TRBJ2-2	-	TGTGCCAGCAGTTACGTCGGCAAAAACACCGGGGAGCTGTTTTTT	CASSYVGKNTGELFF
TRBV7-9	-	TRBJ2-7	-	TGTGCCAGCAGCTTAAGTAGTAGCGTGATACGTGACGAGCAGTACTTC	CASSLSSSVIRDEQYF
TRBV18	TRBD1	TRBJ2-3	-	TGTGCCAGCTCACCCGACAGGGGACGAGATACGCAGTATTTT	CASSPDRGRDTQYF
TRBV6-1	TRBD1	TRBJ2-2	-	TGTGCCAGCACCTTCCGGGACAGGGTCACCGGGGAGCTGTTTTTT	CASTFRDRVTGELFF
TRBV27	-	TRBJ1-5	-	TGTGCCAGCAGTTTAGTGGGGGTAGATCAGCCCCAGCATTTT	CASSLVGVDQPQHF
TRBV9	-	TRBJ2-7	many	TGTGCCAGCAGCGTAGGGCTAGGAGGGGCAGGGTACTACGAGCAGTACTTC	CASSVGLGGAGYYEQYF
TRBV19	TRBD1	TRBJ1-2	-	TGTGCCGTTAATCGGGCAGGGGGCGATAGGGGCTACACCTTC	CAVNRAGGDRGYTF
TRBV28	-	TRBJ2-7	-	TGTGCCAGCAGTTTGACGGGCCTTATGAGGGAGCAGTACTTC	CASSLTGLMREQYF
TRBV10-3	-	TRBJ1-5	-	TGTGCCCCAGGGGACGGTCTTCAGGAACAGCCCCAGCATTTT	CAPGDGLQEQPQHF
TRBV2	TRBD2	TRBJ2-1	few	TGTGCCAGCAGTGAGGTACTAGCGGGAAACCTGTTCTTC	CASSEVLAGNLFF
TRBV18	-	TRBJ1-1	few	TGTGCCAGCTCACCAGGGGGACAAAGCAAGACTGAAGCTTTCTTT	CASSPGGQSKTEAFF
TRBV27	-	TRBJ1-2	-	TGTGCCAGCAGCGGGGGGCACAGGACCTATGGCTACACCTTC	CASSGGHRTYGYTF
TRBV30	-	TRBJ1-1	-	TGTGCCTGGATTTCGGACGGCCCTGAGGAAGCTTTCTTT	CAWISDGPEEAFF
TRBV19	-	TRBJ2-3	-	TGTGCCAGTAGTATAGCGGGAGATGTTCCAGATACGCAGTATTTT	CASSIAGDVPDTQYF
TRBV4-3	-	TRBJ2-5	-	TGCGCCAGCAGCCAAGGGAGAGCCGCCAAGTCACAAGAGACCCAGTACTTC	CASSQGRAAKSQETQYF
TRBV30	-	TRBJ1-2	-	TGTGCCTGGAGTATGCATAGAGACTCCTATGGCTACACCTTC	CAWSMHRDSYGYTF
TRBV18	-	TRBJ1-5	-	TGTGCCAGCTCACCGACGGGGGGAGGAAATCAGCCCCAGCATTTT	CASSPTGGGNQPQHF
TRBV5-4	TRBD1	TRBJ2-7	-	TGTGCCAGCAGCCGGACAGGGGCCTACGAGCAGTACTTC	CASSRTGAYEQYF
TRBV6-5	TRBD2	TRBJ2-7	-	TGTGCCAGCACCCCTAGCGGGAGGCACGGCGAGCAGTACTTC	CASTPSGRHGEQYF
TRBV4-1	TRBD2	TRBJ2-7	-	TGCGCCAGCAGCCTGGGGGCGGGAGGGATCTACGAGCAGTACTTC	CASSLGAGGIYEQYF
TRBV11-2	-	TRBJ2-7	-	TGTGCCATCTACGAGCAGTACTTC	CAIYEQYF
TRBV10-2	TRBD1	TRBJ2-2	-	TGCGCCAGCAGAGGGACAGGGGACACCGGGGAGCTGTTTTTT	CASRGTGDTGELFF
TRBV9	-	TRBJ1-1	-	TGTGCCAGCAGCGCCCAGGGTAACACTGAAGCTTTCTTT	CASSAQGNTEAFF
TRBV20-1	-	TRBJ2-7	-	TGCAGTGCTATACTGAACTACGAGCAGTACTTC	CSAILNYEQYF
TRBV5-6	-	TRBJ1-2	-	TGTGCCAGCAGCTTGGGGTACTATGGCTACACCTTC	CASSLGYYGYTF
TRBV6-1	-	TRBJ2-7	-	TGTGCCAGCAGTAAAATGAGCGTAGGGCACGAGCAGTACTTC	CASSKMSVGHEQYF
TRBV7-2	TRBD2	TRBJ2-7	-	TGTGCCAGCAGCTTAGTGGGGGGACTAGCGGGAGCTTCCTACGAGCAGTACTTC	CASSLVGGLAGASYEQYF
TRBV6-6	-	TRBJ2-7	many	TGTGCCAGCAGTTACTCCACCCCCCGGTTATACGAGCAGTACTTC	CASSYSTPRLYEQYF